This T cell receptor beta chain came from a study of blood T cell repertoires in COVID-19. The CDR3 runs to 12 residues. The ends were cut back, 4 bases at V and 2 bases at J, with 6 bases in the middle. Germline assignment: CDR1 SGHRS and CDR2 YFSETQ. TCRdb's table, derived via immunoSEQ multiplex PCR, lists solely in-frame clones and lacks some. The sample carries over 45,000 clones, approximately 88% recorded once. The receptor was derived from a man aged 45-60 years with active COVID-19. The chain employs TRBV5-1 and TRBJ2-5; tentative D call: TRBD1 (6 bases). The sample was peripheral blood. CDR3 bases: TGCGCCAGCAGCGACAGGCAAGAGACCCAGTACTTC. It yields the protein CASSDRQETQYF.